The 29 T cell receptor beta chains presented below share a single source sample, sequenced in a study of spatial heterogeneity in lung cancer (dated by TCRdb to between 2018 and 2021). Library creation used 5' RACE. Sequenced using a NextSeq 500. The public reads were reanalyzed by TCRdb: fastp trimming at Q25, MiXCR alignment, in-frame beta chains only. Every distinct CDR3 protein forms one entry, paired with its most common genes and DNA. The sample table holds 45,000 or so distinct CDR3 sequences, of which about 7.4% were seen once. The top ten clones comprise about 12% of the sample. The time point tag for this specimen amounts to: sample taken at primary tumor resection. Whole RNA extracted from tumor and nontumor lung tissue, or from cryopreserved PBMC samples, was used for TCR sequencing without cell sorting. The specimen was PBMCs, collected at surgery. The receptors stem from a female donor with early-stage non-small cell lung cancer.

The chain employs TRBV18 and TRBJ1-1, with 12 bases lining up with TRBD1. The V gene end was trimmed by 4 bases and the J gene end by 2 bases; junction bases not matched to a gene: 11. Per germline, CDR1 KGHSH and CDR2 LQKENI. CDR3 length equals 18 residues. In DNA, the CDR3 is TGTGCCAGCTCACGGGGGACAGGGGGCGTTAGCCTAAACACTGAAGCTTTCTTT. Translated: CASSRGTGGVSLNTEAFF.

The rearrangement links TRBV7-2 to TRBJ1-5, with D perhaps matching TRBD1 (6 bases). The ends were cut back, 7 bases at V and 1 base at J, with 17 bases in the middle. This CDR3 contains 16 residues. Germline V gives CDR1 SGHTA, CDR2 FQGNSA. The CDR3 is CASTLMGAGSNQPQHF. As DNA, the CDR3 is TGTGCCAGCACCCTAATGGGGGCCGGGAGCAATCAGCCCCAGCATTTT.

This clonotype was counted ten times or more. The chain carries TRBV12-5 and TRBJ2-3; 9 bases match TRBD2. Germline trimming cut 7 bases from V and 3 bases from J; bases unmatched to any gene: 8. Germline values: CDR1 LGHNT, CDR2 FRNRAP. This CDR3 comprises 15 residues. This CDR3 reads CASDPGLAGTDTQYF. The CDR3 DNA is TGTGCTAGTGATCCGGGGCTAGCGGGAACAGATACGCAGTATTTT.

This clonotype was recorded many times. The CDR3 region has the DNA TGTGCCAGCAGCTTTGGACTTCACTACAATGAGCAGTTCTTC. Amino acids: CASSFGLHYNEQFF. The chain combines TRBV11-2 with TRBJ2-1, with D tentatively TRBD2 (5 bases). The CDR3 totals 14 residues. Germline CDR1 is SGHAT and CDR2 is FQNNGV. V lost 3 bases and J 3 bases, leaving 9 bases between the germline ends.

This clonotype was seen at least ten times. This chain joins TRBV19 and TRBJ2-2; D is possibly TRBD2 (6 bases). Trimming pared 5 bases from V and 5 bases from J, leaving 12 bases between. This CDR3 region has 14 residues. Germline V CDR1 and CDR2: LNHDA, SQIVND (reference sequence). The CDR3 sequence is CASSLGGMTGELFF. In DNA, the CDR3 is TGTGCCAGTAGTCTCGGAGGGATGACCGGGGAGCTGTTTTTT. The full variable domain, in which reference TRBV19 and TRBJ2-2 provide the parts outside the CDR3, is DGGITQSPKYLFRKEGQNVTLSCEQNLNHDAMYWYRQDPGQGLRLIYYSQIVNDFQKGDIAEGYSVSREKKESFPLTVTSAQKNPTAFYLCASSLGGMTGELFFGEGSRLTVL.

The rearrangement joins TRBV4-2 to TRBJ2-7; TRBD2 matches 8 bases. V dropped 3 bases and J dropped 1; count of bases not matched to a gene: 8. Germline assignment: CDR1 LGHNA and CDR2 YNFKEQ. The CDR3 runs to 16 residues. Written as DNA, the CDR3 is TGTGCCAGCAGCCACTTCGGGGGACTAGAATCCTACGAGCAGTACTTC. It encodes CASSHFGGLESYEQYF.

J is TRBJ2-1 and V is TRBV4-3; TRBD1 might be the D (5 bases). The length of the CDR3 is 17 residues. The V and J ends lost 0 bases and 0 bases respectively, with 12 bases between them. Germline lookup yields CDR1 LGHNA and CDR2 YSLEER. The CDR3 DNA sequence: TGCGCCAGCAGCCAAGATCTAGTAGGGGACTCCTACAATGAGCAGTTCTTC. The encoded protein is CASSQDLVGDSYNEQFF.

The table lists this clonotype with many counts. The chain recombines TRBV14 with TRBJ2-2, with D maybe TRBD1 (6 bases). Germline V lookup: CDR1 SGHDN, CDR2 FVKESK. The CDR3 extends over 17 amino acids. Trimming shortened V by 0 bases and J by 5 bases, and 16 bases separated the two germline ends. CDR3 residues: CASSQDSGTLLTGELFF. The CDR3 bases are TGTGCCAGCAGCCAAGATTCCGGGACACTCCTGACCGGGGAGCTGTTTTTT.

This clonotype was detected a few times. The chain links TRBV6-1 to TRBJ2-2; 7 nucleotides agree with TRBD2. V was clipped by 8 bases and J by 7 bases; unmatched bases: 13. The CDR3 has 15 amino acids. Germline CDR1 is MNHNS and CDR2 is SASEGT. For the CDR3, the DNA is TGTGCCAGCGGGAGGATAGGACTAGGCGTCGGGGAGCTGTTTTTT. Amino acids: CASGRIGLGVGELFF.

The V gene is TRBV7-9, the J gene TRBJ1-2, with 7 positions matching TRBD1. The J segment lost 4 bases and the V segment lost 4 bases, leaving 6 bases of the junction unmatched. CDR3 length: 14 amino acids. Germline loops: CDR1 SEHNR, CDR2 FQNEAQ (reference sequence). The chain's CDR3 is CASSSGTEAYGYTF. Written as DNA, the CDR3 is TGTGCCAGCAGCTCGGGGACAGAAGCCTATGGCTACACCTTC.

The table lists this clonotype with many counts. The chain has TRBV20-1 and TRBJ2-1; weak D call: TRBD2 (6 bases). Trimming took 7 bases from V and 0 from J, leaving 13 bases between them. CDR3 size: 14 residues. Germline-derived CDR1 and CDR2 are DFQATT and SNEGSKA (reference sequence). The CDR3 region is CSDLRGSSYNEQFF. The CDR3 DNA reads TGCAGTGATCTCCGGGGGTCCTCCTACAATGAGCAGTTCTTC.

Ten or more counts support this clonotype. This chain links TRBV12-3 or TRBV12-4 with TRBJ1-4, with D perhaps matching TRBD1 (5 bases). This CDR3 has 14 residues. V shed 5 bases and J shed 5 bases, with 12 bases lying between them. CDR3 residues: CASSIGGWNEKLFF. CDR3 nucleotide sequence: TGTGCCAGCAGTATTGGGGGATGGAATGAAAAACTGTTTTTT.

The chain employs TRBV5-1 and TRBJ2-2; D gene uncertain. Germline-derived CDR1 and CDR2 are SGHRS and YFSETQ. CDR3 length: 13 residues. V lost 3 bases to trimming and J lost 10 bases, with 13 bases between them. The CDR3 loop reads CASSYSVGEELFF. DNA of the CDR3: TGCGCCAGCAGCTACTCAGTTGGAGAGGAGCTGTTTTTT. Using reference TRBV5-1 and TRBJ2-2 for the parts outside the CDR3, the full variable domain is KAGVTQTPRYLIKTRGQQVTLSCSPISGHRSVSWYQQTPGQGLQFLFEYFSETQRNKGNFPGRFSGRQFSNSRSEMNVSTLELGDSALYLCASSYSVGEELFFGEGSRLTVL.

Ten or more counts support this clonotype. J is TRBJ2-7 and V is TRBV5-1; D unclear. Trimming cost V 2 bases and J 0 bases, with 9 bases left between them. Per the germline V gene, CDR1 is SGHRS and CDR2 is YFSETQ. This CDR3 contains 14 residues. CDR3 residues: CASSFFVSSYEQYF. CDR3 in DNA: TGCGCCAGCAGCTTTTTTGTCAGCTCCTACGAGCAGTACTTC.

This clonotype was seen repeatedly, ten times or more. The chain carries TRBV11-3 and TRBJ1-2, with 11 bases lining up with TRBD1. V lost 7 bases and J lost 7; bases outside the gene matches: 8. Germline CDR1 and CDR2: SGHNT and YENEEA. The CDR3 has 14 amino acids. CDR3 amino acids: CASTKGQGAIGYTF. DNA for the CDR3: TGTGCCAGCACTAAAGGACAGGGGGCAATTGGCTACACCTTC. Combining the CDR3 with reference TRBV11-3 and TRBJ1-2 gives the whole variable domain EAGVVQSPRYKIIEKKQPVAFWCNPISGHNTLYWYLQNLGQGPELLIRYENEEAVDDSQLPKDRFSAERLKGVDSTLKIQPAELGDSAVYLCASTKGQGAIGYTFGSGTRLTVV.

This clonotype turned up a few times. This sequence joins TRBV4-1 and TRBJ2-1, with D possibly matching TRBD2 (5 bases). From germline, CDR1 is MGHRA and CDR2 YSYEKL. The CDR3 has 16 amino acids. Trimming shortened V by 0 bases and J by 4 bases, and 13 bases separated the two germline ends. As DNA, the CDR3 is TGCGCCAGCAGCCAAGATCGCGTCGGGGAATACAATGAGCAGTTCTTC. Protein sequence: CASSQDRVGEYNEQFF.

This clonotype has at least ten counts. The chain combines TRBV12-3 or TRBV12-4 with TRBJ1-2; D unresolved. The CDR3 consists of 14 residues. The V and J ends lost 2 bases and 0 bases respectively, with 7 bases between them. Here the CDR3 reads CASSLSAANYGYTF. DNA of the CDR3: TGTGCCAGCAGTTTATCGGCAGCTAACTATGGCTACACCTTC.

There are many counts of this clonotype. The CDR3 nucleotides are TGTGCCTGGGGACAGGGACGGAGGTTTGATGGCTACACCTTC. The encoded protein is CAWGQGRRFDGYTF. This chain uses TRBV30 with TRBJ1-2; TRBD1 aligns across 8 bases. The CDR3 totals 14 residues. J lost 6 bases, V lost 5 bases, and 11 bases had no gene match. Germline V gene sequence: CDR1 GTSNPN, CDR2 SVGIG (reference sequence). Drawing the rest from reference TRBV30 and TRBJ1-2, the complete variable domain is SQTIHQWPATLVQPVGSPLSLECTVEGTSNPNLYWYRQAAGRGLQLLFYSVGIGQISSEVPQNLSASRPQDRQFILSSKKLLLSDSGFYLCAWGQGRRFDGYTFGSGTRLTVV.

This clonotype was seen many times. V is TRBV7-9 and J is TRBJ2-1; D gene uncertain. The V end was cut by 5 bases, the J end by 9 bases, with 8 bases between. The CDR3 length is 11 residues. CDR1 SEHNR and CDR2 FQNEAQ come from the germline V gene (reference sequence). This chain's CDR3 is CASSRFGEQFF. The CDR3, as DNA: TGTGCCAGCAGCCGATTCGGTGAGCAGTTCTTC.

In this sample, this clonotype turned up many times. The CDR3 spells CASSTGPSGPTDTQYF. CDR3 nucleotides: TGTGCCAGCAGTACAGGACCGTCGGGTCCCACAGATACGCAGTATTTT. The rearrangement uses TRBV12-3 or TRBV12-4 and TRBJ2-3; D perhaps matches TRBD1 (5 bases). V lost 5 bases, J lost 2 bases, and 17 bases lay in between. This CDR3 has 16 amino acids.

The gene calls are TRBV6-2 or TRBV6-3 and TRBJ2-3; 9 nucleotides align to TRBD1. CDR1 and CDR2 (germline): MNHEY, SVGEGT. V dropped 4 bases and J dropped 4; count of bases not matched to a gene: 12. CDR3 length: 17 residues. The chain's CDR3 is CASSSQATGGSADTQYF. The CDR3 DNA follows: TGTGCCAGCAGTTCCCAAGCGACAGGGGGTTCGGCAGATACGCAGTATTTT.

This clonotype was counted many times. This chain joins TRBV7-9 and TRBJ2-3, with D perhaps matching TRBD2 (5 bases). The V end was cut by 10 bases, the J end by 2 bases, with 16 bases between. Germline assignment: CDR1 SEHNR and CDR2 FQNEAQ (reference sequence). This CDR3 has 14 amino acids. The CDR3: CATLGLEATDTQYF. The CDR3 DNA reads TGTGCCACCCTAGGGTTGGAGGCCACAGATACGCAGTATTTT. Looking up the rest from reference TRBV7-9 and TRBJ2-3 gives the full variable domain: DTGVSQNPRHKITKRGQNVTFRCDPISEHNRLYWYRQTLGQGPEFLTYFQNEAQLEKSRLLSDRFSAERPKGSFSTLEIQRTEQGDSAMYLCATLGLEATDTQYFGPGTRLTVL.

CDR3 residues: CASSLSLYNEQFF. The DNA for the CDR3 is TGTGCCAGCAGCCTAAGCTTGTACAATGAGCAGTTCTTC. The rearrangement links TRBV9 to TRBJ2-1; unclear D gene. Germline V gene lookup returns CDR1 SGDLS and CDR2 YYNGEE. This CDR3 is built from 13 residues. V dropped 4 bases and J dropped 4 bases, with 9 bases sitting between them. The full variable domain, rest sourced from reference TRBV9 and TRBJ2-1, is DSGVTQTPKHLITATGQRVTLRCSPRSGDLSVYWYQQSLDQGLQFLIQYYNGEERAKGNILERFSAQQFPDLHSELNLSSLELGDSALYFCASSLSLYNEQFFGPGTRLTVL.

This clonotype occurred many times. This chain connects TRBV3-1 to TRBJ1-1, with no clear D. The length of the CDR3 is 13 residues. Germline CDR1 and CDR2: LGHDT and YNNKEL (reference sequence). V lost 2 bases and J 11 bases, leaving 15 bases between the germline ends. The CDR3 is CASSQQRSGGAFF. CDR3 DNA: TGTGCCAGCAGCCAACAGCGATCGGGAGGGGCTTTCTTT.

The table lists this clonotype with a few counts. V and J are TRBV19 and TRBJ2-7, with TRBD2 as a possible D gene (6 bases). CDR3 length equals 14 residues. Trimming removed 3 bases from V and 6 bases from J, with 15 bases in between. Germline CDR1 is LNHDA and CDR2 is SQIVND (reference sequence). The CDR3 bases are TGTGCCAGTAGTATTGGGGCCCAGGGAGGCGAGCAGTACTTC. It specifies CASSIGAQGGEQYF.

This clonotype appeared a few times. This chain joins TRBV7-2 and TRBJ2-1, with TRBD1 as a possible D gene (5 bases). CDR1 SGHTA and CDR2 FQGNSA come from the germline V gene. CDR3 length: 14 residues. V lost 3 bases, J lost 6 bases, and 12 bases lay in between. The CDR3 loop is CASSFAGLVNEQFF. The CDR3 nucleotides are TGTGCCAGCAGCTTTGCAGGGCTCGTCAATGAGCAGTTCTTC.

This clonotype was counted a few times. J is TRBJ2-5 and V is TRBV6-1; no firm D call. Germline lookup yields CDR1 MNHNS and CDR2 SASEGT. Trimming took off 5 bases at V and 5 bases at J, with 6 bases between the two ends. This CDR3 region has 11 residues. The CDR3 region is CASSLPETQYF. The CDR3 bases are TGTGCCAGCAGTCTGCCGGAGACCCAGTACTTC.

The J gene is TRBJ1-6, the V gene TRBV5-6; D might be TRBD1 (6 bases). This CDR3 has 12 residues. Trimming stripped 4 bases from V and 7 bases from J, with 6 bases between. The germline gives CDR1 SGHDT, CDR2 YYEEEE. The CDR3 loop is CASSDRNSPLHF. CDR3 DNA: TGTGCCAGCAGCGACAGGAATTCACCCCTCCACTTT.

This clonotype was counted a few times. V and J are TRBV2 and TRBJ1-5, with D possibly matching TRBD1 (5 bases). Germline CDR1 and CDR2: SNHLY and FYNNEI. Trimming left V 5 bases short and J 7 bases short, with 12 bases between. CDR3 length: 13 amino acids. The CDR3 here is CASSRGGDQPQHF. For the CDR3, the DNA is TGTGCCAGCAGTCGGGGGGGAGACCAGCCCCAGCATTTT.